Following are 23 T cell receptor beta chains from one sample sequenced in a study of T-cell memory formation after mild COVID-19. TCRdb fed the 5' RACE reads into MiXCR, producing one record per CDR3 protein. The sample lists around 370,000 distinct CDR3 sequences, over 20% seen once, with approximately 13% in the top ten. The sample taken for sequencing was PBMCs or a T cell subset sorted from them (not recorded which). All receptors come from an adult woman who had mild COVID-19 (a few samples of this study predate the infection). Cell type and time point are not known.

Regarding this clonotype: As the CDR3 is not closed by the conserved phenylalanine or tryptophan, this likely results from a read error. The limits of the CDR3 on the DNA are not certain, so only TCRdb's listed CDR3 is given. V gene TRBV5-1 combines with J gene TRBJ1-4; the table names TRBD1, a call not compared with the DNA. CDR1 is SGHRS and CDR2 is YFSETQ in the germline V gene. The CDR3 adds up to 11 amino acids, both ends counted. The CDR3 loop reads CASSLCPDPDG.

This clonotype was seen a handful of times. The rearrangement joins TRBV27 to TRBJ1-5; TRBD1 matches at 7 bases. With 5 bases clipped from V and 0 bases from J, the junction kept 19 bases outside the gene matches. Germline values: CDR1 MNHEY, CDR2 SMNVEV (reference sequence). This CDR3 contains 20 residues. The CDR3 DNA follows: TGTGCCAGCAGTACAGCCGACAGGGCTCGGAATAAGGTTAGCAATCAGCCCCAGCATTTT. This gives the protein CASSTADRARNKVSNQPQHF.

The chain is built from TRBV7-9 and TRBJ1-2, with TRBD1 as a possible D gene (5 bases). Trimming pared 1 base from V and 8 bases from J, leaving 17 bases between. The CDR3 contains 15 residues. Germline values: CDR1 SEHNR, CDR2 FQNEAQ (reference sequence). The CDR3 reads CASSLGGTRPKGYTF. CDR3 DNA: TGTGCCAGCAGCTTAGGGGGGACGCGACCCAAGGGCTACACCTTC.

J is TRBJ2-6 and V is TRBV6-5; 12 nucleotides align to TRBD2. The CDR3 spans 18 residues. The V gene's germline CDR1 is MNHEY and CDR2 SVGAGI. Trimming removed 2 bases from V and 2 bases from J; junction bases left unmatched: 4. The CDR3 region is CASSYLAGGLAGANVLTF. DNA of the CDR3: TGTGCCAGCAGTTACCTAGCGGGAGGGTTAGCTGGGGCCAACGTCCTGACTTTC.

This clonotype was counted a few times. CDR3 amino acids: CASSKTSSGANVLTF. For the CDR3, the DNA is TGTGCCAGCAGCAAGACCTCCTCTGGGGCCAACGTCCTGACTTTC. This chain links TRBV12-3 or TRBV12-4 with TRBJ2-6; D gene ambiguous. The ends were cut back, 6 bases at V and 0 bases at J, with 9 bases in the middle. The CDR3 contains 15 residues.

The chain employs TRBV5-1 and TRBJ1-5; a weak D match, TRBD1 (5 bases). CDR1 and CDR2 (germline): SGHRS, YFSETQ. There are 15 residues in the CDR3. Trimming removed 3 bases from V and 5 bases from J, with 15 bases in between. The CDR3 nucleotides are TGCGCCAGCAGCTGGGGGGGGAGAGGCGATCAGCCCCAGCATTTT. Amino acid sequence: CASSWGGRGDQPQHF.

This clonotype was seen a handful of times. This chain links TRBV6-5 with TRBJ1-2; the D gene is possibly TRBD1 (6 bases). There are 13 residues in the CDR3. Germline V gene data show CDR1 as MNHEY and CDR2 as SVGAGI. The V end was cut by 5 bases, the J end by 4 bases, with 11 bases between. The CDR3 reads CASSEGQPYGYTF. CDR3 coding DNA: TGTGCCAGCAGTGAAGGACAGCCCTATGGCTACACCTTC.

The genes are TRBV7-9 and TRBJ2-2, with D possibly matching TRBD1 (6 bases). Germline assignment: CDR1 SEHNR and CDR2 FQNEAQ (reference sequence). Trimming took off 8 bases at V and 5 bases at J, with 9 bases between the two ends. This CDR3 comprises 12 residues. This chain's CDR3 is CASFRGTGELFF. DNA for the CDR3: TGTGCCAGCTTCAGGGGTACCGGGGAGCTGTTTTTT.

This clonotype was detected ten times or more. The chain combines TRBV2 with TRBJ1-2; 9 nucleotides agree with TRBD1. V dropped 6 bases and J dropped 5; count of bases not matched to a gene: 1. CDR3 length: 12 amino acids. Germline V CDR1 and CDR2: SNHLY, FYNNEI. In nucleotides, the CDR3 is TGTGCCAGCAGGGGACAGGGTTATGGCTACACCTTC. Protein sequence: CASRGQGYGYTF.

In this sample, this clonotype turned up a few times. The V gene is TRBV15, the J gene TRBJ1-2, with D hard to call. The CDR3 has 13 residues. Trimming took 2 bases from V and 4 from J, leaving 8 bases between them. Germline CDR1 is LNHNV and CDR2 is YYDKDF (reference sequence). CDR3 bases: TGTGCCACCAGCAGATCGGGCATCTATGGCTACACCTTC. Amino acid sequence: CATSRSGIYGYTF.

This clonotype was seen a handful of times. CDR3 DNA sequence: TGTGCCAGCAGTTATCCCTCCAATGAGCAGTTCTTC. Its translation: CASSYPSNEQFF. The chain recombines TRBV6-2 or TRBV6-3 with TRBJ2-1, with no clear D. This CDR3 contains 12 residues. Trimming took 3 bases from V and 6 from J, leaving 6 bases between them. From germline, CDR1 is MNHEY and CDR2 SVGEGT.

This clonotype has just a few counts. In nucleotides, the CDR3 is TGTGCCAGCAGTTGGGACACCCCCTACGAGCAGTACTTC. This codes for CASSWDTPYEQYF. The chain combines TRBV12-3 or TRBV12-4 with TRBJ2-7; possibly TRBD1 for D (6 bases). The V end was cut by 4 bases, the J end by 2 bases, with 9 bases between. CDR3 size: 13 residues.

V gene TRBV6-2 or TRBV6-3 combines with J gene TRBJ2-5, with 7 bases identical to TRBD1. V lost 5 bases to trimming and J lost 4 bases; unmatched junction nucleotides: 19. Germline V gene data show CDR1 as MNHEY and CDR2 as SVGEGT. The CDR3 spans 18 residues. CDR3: CASSPPGTAAGFSETQYF. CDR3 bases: TGTGCCAGCAGTCCCCCCGGGACAGCGGCCGGTTTTTCAGAGACCCAGTACTTC.

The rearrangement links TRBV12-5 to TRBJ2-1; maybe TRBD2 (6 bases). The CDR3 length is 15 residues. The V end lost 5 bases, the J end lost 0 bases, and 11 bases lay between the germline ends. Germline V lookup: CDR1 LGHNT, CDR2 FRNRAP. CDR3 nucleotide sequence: TGTGCTAGTGGTCCCGGGAGTAGCTCCTACAATGAGCAGTTCTTC. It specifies CASGPGSSSYNEQFF. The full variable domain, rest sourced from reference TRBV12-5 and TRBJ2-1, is DARVTQTPRHKVTEMGQEVTMRCQPILGHNTVFWYRQTMMQGLELLAYFRNRAPLDDSGMPKDRFSAEMPDATLATLKIQPSEPRDSAVYFCASGPGSSSYNEQFFGPGTRLTVL.

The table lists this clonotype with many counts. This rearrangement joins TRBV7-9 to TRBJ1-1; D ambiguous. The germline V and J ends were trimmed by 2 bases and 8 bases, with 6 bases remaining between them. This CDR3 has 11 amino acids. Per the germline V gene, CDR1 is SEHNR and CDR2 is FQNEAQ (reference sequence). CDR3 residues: CASSLTREAFF. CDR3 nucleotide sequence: TGTGCCAGCAGCTTAACGAGGGAAGCTTTCTTT.

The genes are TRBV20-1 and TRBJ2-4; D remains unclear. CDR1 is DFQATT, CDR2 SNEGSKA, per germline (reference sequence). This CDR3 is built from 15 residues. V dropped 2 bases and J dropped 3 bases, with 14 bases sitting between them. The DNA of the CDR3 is TGCAGTGCTAGAAGCCCGGGCTCGGTCAAAAACATTCAGTACTTC. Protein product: CSARSPGSVKNIQYF.

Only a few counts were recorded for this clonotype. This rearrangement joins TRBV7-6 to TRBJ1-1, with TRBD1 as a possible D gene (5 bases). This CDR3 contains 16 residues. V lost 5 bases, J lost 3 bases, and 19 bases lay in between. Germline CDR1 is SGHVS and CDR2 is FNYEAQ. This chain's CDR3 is CASSPGRRATDTEAFF. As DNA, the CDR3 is TGTGCCAGCAGCCCGGGACGGAGGGCGACGGACACTGAAGCTTTCTTT.

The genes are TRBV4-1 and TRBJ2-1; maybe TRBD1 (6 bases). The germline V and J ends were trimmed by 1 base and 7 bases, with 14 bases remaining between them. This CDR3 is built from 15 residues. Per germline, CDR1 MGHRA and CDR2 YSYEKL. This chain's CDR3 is CASSQVQGHRNEQFF. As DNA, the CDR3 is TGCGCCAGCAGCCAAGTGCAGGGGCATAGAAATGAGCAGTTCTTC.

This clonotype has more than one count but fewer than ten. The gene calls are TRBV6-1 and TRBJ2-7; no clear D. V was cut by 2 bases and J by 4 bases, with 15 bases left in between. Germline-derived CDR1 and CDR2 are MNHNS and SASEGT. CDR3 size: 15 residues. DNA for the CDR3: TGTGCCAGCAGTGAATCGATGGGTTCGGTATACGAGCAGTACTTC. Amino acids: CASSESMGSVYEQYF.

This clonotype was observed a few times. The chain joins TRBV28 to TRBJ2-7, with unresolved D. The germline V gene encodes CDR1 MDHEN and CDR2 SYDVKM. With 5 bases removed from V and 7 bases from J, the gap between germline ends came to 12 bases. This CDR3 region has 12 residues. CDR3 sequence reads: CASSRPHWEQYF. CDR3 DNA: TGTGCCAGCAGTCGGCCCCACTGGGAGCAGTACTTC. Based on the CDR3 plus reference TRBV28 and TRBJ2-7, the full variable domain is DVKVTQSSRYLVKRTGEKVFLECVQDMDHENMFWYRQDPGLGLRLIYFSYDVKMKEKGDIPEGYSVSREKKERFSLILESASTNQTSMYLCASSRPHWEQYFGPGTRLTVT.

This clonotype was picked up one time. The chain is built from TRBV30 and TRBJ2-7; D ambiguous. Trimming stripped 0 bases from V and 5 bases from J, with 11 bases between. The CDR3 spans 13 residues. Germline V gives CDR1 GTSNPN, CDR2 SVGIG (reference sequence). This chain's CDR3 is CAWSVGWSDEQYF. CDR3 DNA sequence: TGTGCCTGGAGTGTGGGGTGGAGCGACGAGCAGTACTTC.

For the CDR3, the DNA is TGTGCCAGTAGCTTTTCTCTCCTGAACACTGAAGCTTTCTTT. It specifies CASSFSLLNTEAFF. This chain joins TRBV19 and TRBJ1-1; D not resolved. The ends were cut back, 6 bases at V and 0 bases at J, with 11 bases in the middle. CDR3 length: 14 residues. Per the germline V gene, CDR1 is LNHDA and CDR2 is SQIVND (reference sequence).

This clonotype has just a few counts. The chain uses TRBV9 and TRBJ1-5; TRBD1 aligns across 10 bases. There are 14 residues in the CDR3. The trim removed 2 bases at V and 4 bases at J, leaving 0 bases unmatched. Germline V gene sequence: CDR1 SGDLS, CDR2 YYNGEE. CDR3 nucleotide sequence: TGTGCCAGCAGCGTGGGACAGGGGAATCAGCCCCAGCATTTT. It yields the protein CASSVGQGNQPQHF.